The rows below give T cell receptor beta chains drawn from one sample of a study of OX40 agonist ivuxolimab in advanced cancers. Assay used: immunoSEQ multiplex PCR; TCRdb lists only in-frame clones, some missing. The sample yields 35,000 or so clones, over 75% seen once. The starting material was CD4+ or CD8+ T cells sorted from blood, obtained in a trial of the OX40 agonist ivuxolimab. The receptors derive from an adult with an advanced solid tumor such as melanoma, head and neck, liver or kidney cancer. The CDR3 runs from the conserved cysteine through the conserved F or W. D genes are given only for firm matches. Only part of the rows carry a size: once, few, many, or a class if the clone is expanded.

J	D	V	size	CDR3	DNA
TRBJ2-5	NA	TRBV4-1	NA	CASSLDTEETQYF	TGCGCCAGCAGTCTTGATACCGAAGAGACCCAGTACTTC
TRBJ2-7	NA	TRBV14	NA	CASSQLTTVSYEQYF	TGTGCCAGCAGCCAACTTACGACGGTTTCCTACGAGCAGTACTTC
TRBJ2-7	NA	TRBV5-5	NA	CASSAVGEQYF	TGTGCCAGCAGCGCGGTCGGGGAGCAGTACTTC
TRBJ2-7	NA	TRBV29-1	NA	CSVEGQEGTYEQYF	TGCAGCGTTGAGGGGCAGGAGGGGACCTACGAGCAGTACTTC
TRBJ1-1	NA	TRBV5-6	once	CASSLEGGTLNTEAFF	TGTGCCAGCAGCTTGGAGGGAGGGACTCTGAACACTGAAGCTTTCTTT
TRBJ1-1	NA	TRBV7-9	NA	CASIWITEAFF	TGTGCCAGCATATGGATCACTGAAGCTTTCTTT
TRBJ2-2	NA	TRBV9	NA	CASSVVSLAGKTGELFF	TGTGCCAGCAGCGTAGTTTCCCTAGCCGGAAAGACCGGGGAGCTGTTTTTT
TRBJ2-5	NA	TRBV5-6	NA	CASSLPTWYQETQYF	TGTGCCAGCAGCTTGCCTACTTGGTACCAAGAGACCCAGTACTTC
TRBJ2-7	NA	TRBV7-9	NA	CASSSSPNPYEQYF	TGTGCCAGCTCTTCTTCCCCGAACCCTTACGAGCAGTACTTC
TRBJ2-3	NA	TRBV4-1	NA	CASSQDLRTVSDTQYF	TGCGCCAGCAGCCAAGACCTTCGGACAGTTTCAGATACGCAGTATTTT
TRBJ2-7	NA	TRBV27	NA	CASSLSLDSSYEQYF	TGTGCCAGCAGTTTATCGCTGGACAGCTCCTACGAGCAGTACTTC
TRBJ1-1	NA	TRBV6-1	NA	CASSEAGGTYNTEAFF	TGTGCCAGCAGTGAAGCAGGAGGGACATATAACACTGAAGCTTTCTTT
TRBJ2-1	TRBD2	TRBV6-5	NA	CASSPTSGGYNEQFF	TGTGCCAGCAGTCCCACTAGCGGGGGCTACAATGAGCAGTTCTTC
TRBJ1-1	NA	TRBV5-3	NA	CAREYSRGDLRDTEAFF	TGTGCCAGAGAATACTCACGTGGGGACCTAAGGGACACTGAAGCTTTCTTT
TRBJ2-7	NA	TRBV4-1	NA	CASSPRDVPDVYEQYF	TGCGCCAGCAGCCCTCGGGACGTCCCCGATGTCTACGAGCAGTACTTC
TRBJ2-1	TRBD2	TRBV7-6	NA	CASSSGGGVANEQFF	TGTGCCAGCAGCTCGGGCGGGGGGGTTGCCAATGAGCAGTTCTTC
TRBJ2-1	NA	TRBV7-9	NA	CASSLASSRGGYNEQFF	TGTGCCAGCAGCTTAGCGTCGTCACGAGGGGGTTACAATGAGCAGTTCTTC
TRBJ1-1	NA	TRBV6-4	NA	CASSDSTENTEAFF	TGTGCCAGCAGTGACTCGACAGAGAACACTGAAGCTTTCTTT
TRBJ1-1	NA	TRBV19	NA	CASSISGGAVNTEAFF	TGTGCCAGTAGCATATCCGGGGGGGCCGTGAACACTGAAGCTTTCTTT
TRBJ2-7	NA	TRBV7-2	NA	CASSFIPSSYEQYF	TGTGCCAGCAGCTTTATTCCTAGCTCCTACGAGCAGTACTTC
TRBJ2-1	NA	TRBV11-2	once	CASSLSRGMKYNEQFF	TGTGCCAGCAGCTTAAGTAGGGGTATGAAATACAATGAGCAGTTCTTC
TRBJ2-3	NA	TRBV11-1	NA	CASSQGQGIADTQYF	TGTGCCAGCAGCCAGGGCCAGGGGATCGCAGATACGCAGTATTTT
TRBJ2-1	NA	TRBV5-1	NA	CASSSYNEQFF	TGCGCCAGCAGCTCATACAATGAGCAGTTCTTC
TRBJ2-7	NA	TRBV30	NA	CAWSVLNYEQYF	TGTGCCTGGAGTGTACTGAACTACGAGCAGTACTTC
TRBJ1-2	NA	TRBV27	NA	CASSLAGGNYGYTF	TGTGCCAGCAGTTTAGCGGGGGGCAACTATGGCTACACCTTC
TRBJ1-2	NA	TRBV19	once	CASSITPSASGYTF	TGTGCCAGTAGTATAACCCCCTCCGCTAGCGGCTACACCTTC
TRBJ2-3	NA	TRBV7-8	NA	CASSPRLAITDTQYF	TGTGCCAGCAGCCCCCGGCTAGCCATCACAGATACGCAGTATTTT
TRBJ1-2	TRBD1	TRBV5-6	NA	CASSPQGAYGYTF	TGTGCCAGCAGCCCCCAGGGGGCCTATGGCTACACCTTC
TRBJ2-1	NA	TRBV11-3	NA	CASSSRQAYNEQFF	TGTGCCAGCAGCTCCCGACAAGCCTACAATGAGCAGTTCTTC
TRBJ1-6	NA	TRBV10-3	few	CAISAAAGEGSPLHF	TGTGCCATCAGTGCCGCCGCAGGGGAAGGTTCACCCCTCCACTTT
TRBJ2-7	TRBD2	TRBV19	NA	CASKPSGGADSEQYF	TGTGCCAGTAAACCTAGCGGGGGGGCTGACTCCGAGCAGTACTTC
TRBJ1-2	NA	TRBV12-5	NA	CASGTNYGYTF	TGTGCTAGTGGGACTAACTATGGCTACACCTTC
TRBJ1-1	NA	TRBV7-9	NA	CASSKSKTEAFF	TGTGCCAGCAGTAAATCGAAGACTGAAGCTTTCTTT
TRBJ2-1	TRBD1	TRBV4-2	NA	CASSQDQGTAKYNEQFF	TGTGCCAGCAGCCAAGATCAAGGGACAGCAAAGTACAATGAGCAGTTCTTC
TRBJ2-7	NA	TRBV5-8	NA	CASTRGRGGEQYF	TGTGCCAGCACCCGCGGCAGGGGCGGGGAGCAGTACTTC